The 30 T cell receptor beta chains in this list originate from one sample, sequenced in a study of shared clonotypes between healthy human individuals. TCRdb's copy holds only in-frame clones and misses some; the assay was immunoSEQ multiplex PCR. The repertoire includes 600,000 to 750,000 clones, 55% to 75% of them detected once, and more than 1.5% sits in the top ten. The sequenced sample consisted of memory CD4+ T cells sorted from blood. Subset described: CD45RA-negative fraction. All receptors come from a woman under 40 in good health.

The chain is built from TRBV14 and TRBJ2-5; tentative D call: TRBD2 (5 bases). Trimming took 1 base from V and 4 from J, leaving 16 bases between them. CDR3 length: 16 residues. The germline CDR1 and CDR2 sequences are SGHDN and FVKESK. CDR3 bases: TGTGCCAGCAGCCAAGTTGGAGGCGGGTCGGGAGAGACCCAGTACTTC. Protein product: CASSQVGGGSGETQYF.

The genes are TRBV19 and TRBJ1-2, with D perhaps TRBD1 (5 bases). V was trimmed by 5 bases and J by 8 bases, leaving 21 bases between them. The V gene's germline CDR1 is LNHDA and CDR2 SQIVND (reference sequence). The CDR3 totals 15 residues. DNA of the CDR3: TGTGCCAGTAGTGCCTCTATAATGGTTTGGGACGGCTACACCTTC. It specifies CASSASIMVWDGYTF.

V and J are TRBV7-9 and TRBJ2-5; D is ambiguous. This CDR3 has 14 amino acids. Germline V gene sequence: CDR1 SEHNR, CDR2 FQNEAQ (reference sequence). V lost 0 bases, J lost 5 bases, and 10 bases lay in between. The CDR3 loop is CASSLAGNGETQYF. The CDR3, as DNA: TGTGCCAGCAGCTTAGCAGGGAATGGGGAGACCCAGTACTTC.

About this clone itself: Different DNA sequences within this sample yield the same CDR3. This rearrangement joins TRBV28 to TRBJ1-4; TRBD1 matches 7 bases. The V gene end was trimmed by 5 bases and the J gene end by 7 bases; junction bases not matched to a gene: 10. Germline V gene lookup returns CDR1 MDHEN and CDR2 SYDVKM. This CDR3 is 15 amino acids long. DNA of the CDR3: TGTGCCAGCAGTACCCGACAGGGTCGTAGTGAAAAACTGTTTTTT. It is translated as CASSTRQGRSEKLFF.

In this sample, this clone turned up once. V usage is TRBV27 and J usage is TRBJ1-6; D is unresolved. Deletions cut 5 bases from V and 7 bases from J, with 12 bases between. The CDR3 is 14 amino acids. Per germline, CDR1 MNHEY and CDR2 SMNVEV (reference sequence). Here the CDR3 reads CASSSRGGNSPLHF. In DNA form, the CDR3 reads TGTGCCAGCAGTAGCCGGGGAGGGAATTCACCCCTCCACTTT.

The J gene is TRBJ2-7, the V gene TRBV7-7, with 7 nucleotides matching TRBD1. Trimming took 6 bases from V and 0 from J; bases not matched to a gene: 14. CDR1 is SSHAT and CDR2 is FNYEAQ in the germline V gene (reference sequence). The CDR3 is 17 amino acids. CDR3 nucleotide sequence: TGTGCCAGCAGACCACAAACAGGGGCCAATAGCTCCTACGAGCAGTACTTC. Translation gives CASRPQTGANSSYEQYF.

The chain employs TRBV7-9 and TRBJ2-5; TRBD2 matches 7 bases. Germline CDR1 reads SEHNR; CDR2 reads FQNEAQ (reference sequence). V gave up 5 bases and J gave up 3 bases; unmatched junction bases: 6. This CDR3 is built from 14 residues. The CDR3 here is CASSRALAEETQYF. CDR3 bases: TGTGCCAGCAGCCGAGCCCTAGCGGAAGAGACCCAGTACTTC.

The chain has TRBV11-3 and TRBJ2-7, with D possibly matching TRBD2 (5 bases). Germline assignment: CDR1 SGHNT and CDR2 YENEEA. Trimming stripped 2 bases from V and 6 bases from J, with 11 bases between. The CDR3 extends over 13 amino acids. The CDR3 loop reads CASSLTAEGEQYF. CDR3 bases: TGTGCCAGCAGCTTAACCGCTGAGGGCGAGCAGTACTTC.

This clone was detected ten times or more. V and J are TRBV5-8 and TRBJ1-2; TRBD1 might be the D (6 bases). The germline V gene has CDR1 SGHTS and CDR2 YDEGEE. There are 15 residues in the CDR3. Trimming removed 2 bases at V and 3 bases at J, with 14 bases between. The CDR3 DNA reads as TGTGCCAGCAGCTTCGCCGACAGGAATGACTATGGCTACACCTTC. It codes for CASSFADRNDYGYTF.

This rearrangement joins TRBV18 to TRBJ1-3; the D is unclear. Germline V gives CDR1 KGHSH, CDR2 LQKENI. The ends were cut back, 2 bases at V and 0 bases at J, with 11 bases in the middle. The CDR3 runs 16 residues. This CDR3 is CASSPMDPFSGNTIYF. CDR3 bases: TGTGCCAGCTCACCAATGGACCCCTTCTCTGGAAACACCATATATTTT.

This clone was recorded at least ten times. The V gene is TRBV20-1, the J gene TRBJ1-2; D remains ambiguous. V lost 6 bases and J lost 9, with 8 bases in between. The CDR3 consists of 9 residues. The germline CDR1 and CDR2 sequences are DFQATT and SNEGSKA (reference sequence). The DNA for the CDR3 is TGCAGTGCCCCGGTTAGCTACACCTTC. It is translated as CSAPVSYTF.

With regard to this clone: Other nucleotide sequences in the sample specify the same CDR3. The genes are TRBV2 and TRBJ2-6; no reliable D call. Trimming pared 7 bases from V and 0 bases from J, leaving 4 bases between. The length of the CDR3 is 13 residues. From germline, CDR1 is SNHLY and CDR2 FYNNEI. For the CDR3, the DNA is TGTGCCAGCACACTCTCTGGGGCCAACGTCCTGACTTTC. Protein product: CASTLSGANVLTF.

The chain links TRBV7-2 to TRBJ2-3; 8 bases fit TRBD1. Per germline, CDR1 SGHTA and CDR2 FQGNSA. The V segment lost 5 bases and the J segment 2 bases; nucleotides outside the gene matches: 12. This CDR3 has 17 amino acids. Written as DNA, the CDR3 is TGTGCCAGCAGCCCTCCGAGACAGGGGATAACCACAGATACGCAGTATTTT. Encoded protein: CASSPPRQGITTDTQYF.

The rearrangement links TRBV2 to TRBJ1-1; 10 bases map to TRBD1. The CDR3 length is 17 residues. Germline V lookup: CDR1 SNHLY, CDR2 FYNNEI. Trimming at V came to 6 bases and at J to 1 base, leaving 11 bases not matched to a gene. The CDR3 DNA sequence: TGTGCCAGCAGACCTCCGGGACAGGGGTGGTGGAACACTGAAGCTTTCTTT. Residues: CASRPPGQGWWNTEAFF. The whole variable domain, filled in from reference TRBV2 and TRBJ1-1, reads EPEVTQTPSHQVTQMGQEVILRCVPISNHLYFYWYRQILGQKVEFLVSFYNNEISEKSEIFDDQFSVERPDGSNFTLKIRSTKLEDSAMYFCASRPPGQGWWNTEAFFGQGTRLTVV.

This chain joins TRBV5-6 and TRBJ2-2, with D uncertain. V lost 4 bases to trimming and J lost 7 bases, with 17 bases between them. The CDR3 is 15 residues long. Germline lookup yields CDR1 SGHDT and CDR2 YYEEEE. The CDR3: CASSPVDGVGGELFF. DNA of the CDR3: TGTGCCAGCAGCCCGGTGGATGGGGTCGGCGGGGAGCTGTTTTTT. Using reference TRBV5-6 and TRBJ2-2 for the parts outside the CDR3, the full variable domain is DAGVTQSPTHLIKTRGQQVTLRCSPKSGHDTVSWYQQALGQGPQFIFQYYEEEERQRGNFPDRFSGHQFPNYSSELNVNALLLGDSALYLCASSPVDGVGGELFFGEGSRLTVL.

CDR3 amino acids: CASSSPGGLPGNTIYF. CDR3 bases: TGTGCCAGCAGCTCTCCGGGAGGCCTCCCTGGAAACACCATATATTTT. This chain links TRBV5-6 with TRBJ1-3; D gene uncertain. This CDR3 is built from 16 residues. Between the trimmed V and J ends, which lost 3 bases and 2 bases, there was a span of 15 bases. Germline loops: CDR1 SGHDT, CDR2 YYEEEE.

This chain's CDR3 is CASSPGLAGVNEQFF. In DNA, the CDR3 is TGTGCCAGCAGCCCAGGACTAGCGGGAGTCAATGAGCAGTTCTTC. V usage is TRBV7-9 and J usage is TRBJ2-1; 13 nucleotides match TRBD2. The CDR3 sequence is 15 residues long. Per the germline V gene, CDR1 is SEHNR and CDR2 is FQNEAQ (reference sequence). The J segment lost 6 bases and the V segment lost 5 bases, leaving 4 bases of the junction unmatched.

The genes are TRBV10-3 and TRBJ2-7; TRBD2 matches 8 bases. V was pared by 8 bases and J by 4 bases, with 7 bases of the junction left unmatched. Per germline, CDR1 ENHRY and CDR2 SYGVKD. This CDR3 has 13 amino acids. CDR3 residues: CAIGTRGGYEQYF. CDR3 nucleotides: TGTGCCATCGGGACGCGCGGGGGGTACGAGCAGTACTTC.

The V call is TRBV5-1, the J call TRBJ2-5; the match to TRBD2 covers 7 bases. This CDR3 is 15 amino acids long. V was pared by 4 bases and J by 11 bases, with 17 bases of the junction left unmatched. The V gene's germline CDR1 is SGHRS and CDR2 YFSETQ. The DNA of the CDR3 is TGCGCCAGCAGCAGTTCTCCGGGAGGCCAAAACATACAGTACTTC. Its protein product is CASSSSPGGQNIQYF.

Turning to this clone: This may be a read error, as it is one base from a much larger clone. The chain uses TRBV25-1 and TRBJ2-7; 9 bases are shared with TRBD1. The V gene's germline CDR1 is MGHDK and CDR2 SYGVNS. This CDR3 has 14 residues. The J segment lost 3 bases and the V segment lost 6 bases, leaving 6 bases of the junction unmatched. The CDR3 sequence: CASRTGTGYYEQYF. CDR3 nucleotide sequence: TGTGCCAGCAGAACCGGGACAGGGTACTACGAGCAGTACTTC.

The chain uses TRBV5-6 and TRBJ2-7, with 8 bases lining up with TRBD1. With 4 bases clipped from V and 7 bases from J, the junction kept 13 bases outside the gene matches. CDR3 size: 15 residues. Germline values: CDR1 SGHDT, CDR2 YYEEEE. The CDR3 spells CASSRDRRPTSEQYF. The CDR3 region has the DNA TGTGCCAGCAGCCGGGACAGGAGACCTACGAGTGAGCAGTACTTC.

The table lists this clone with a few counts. DNA of the CDR3: TGTGCCAGCGGGGAGGGGATATGGGTTCAGCCCCAGCATTTT. Translation: CASGEGIWVQPQHF. V usage is TRBV2 and J usage is TRBJ1-5; the D gene is possibly TRBD1 (5 bases). V was clipped by 8 bases and J by 6 bases, with 17 bases between them. In germline, CDR1 is SNHLY, CDR2 FYNNEI. This CDR3 spans 14 amino acids.

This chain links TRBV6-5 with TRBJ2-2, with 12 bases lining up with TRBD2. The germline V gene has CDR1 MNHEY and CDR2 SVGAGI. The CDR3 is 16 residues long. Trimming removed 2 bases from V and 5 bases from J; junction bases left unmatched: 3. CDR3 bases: TGTGCCAGCAGTTACCGTACTAGCGGGAGGACCGGGGAGCTGTTTTTT. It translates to CASSYRTSGRTGELFF.

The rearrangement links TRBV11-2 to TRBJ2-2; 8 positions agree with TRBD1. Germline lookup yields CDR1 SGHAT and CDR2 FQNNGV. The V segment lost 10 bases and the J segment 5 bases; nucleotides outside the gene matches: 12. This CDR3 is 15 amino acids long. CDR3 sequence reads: CAIRRTGQTTGELFF. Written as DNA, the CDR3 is TGTGCCATCAGACGGACAGGGCAAACAACCGGGGAGCTGTTTTTT.

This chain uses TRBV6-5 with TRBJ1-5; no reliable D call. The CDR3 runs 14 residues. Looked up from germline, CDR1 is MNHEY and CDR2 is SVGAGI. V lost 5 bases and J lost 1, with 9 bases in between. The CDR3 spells CASSKTNSNQPQHF. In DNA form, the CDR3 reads TGTGCCAGCAGTAAGACAAACAGCAATCAGCCCCAGCATTTT.

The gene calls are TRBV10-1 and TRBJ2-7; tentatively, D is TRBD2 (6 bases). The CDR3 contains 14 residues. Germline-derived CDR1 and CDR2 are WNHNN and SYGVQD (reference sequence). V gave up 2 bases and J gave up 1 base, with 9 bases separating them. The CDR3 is CASSEQRVSYEQYF. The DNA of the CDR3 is TGCGCCAGCAGTGAGCAGCGGGTATCCTACGAGCAGTACTTC.

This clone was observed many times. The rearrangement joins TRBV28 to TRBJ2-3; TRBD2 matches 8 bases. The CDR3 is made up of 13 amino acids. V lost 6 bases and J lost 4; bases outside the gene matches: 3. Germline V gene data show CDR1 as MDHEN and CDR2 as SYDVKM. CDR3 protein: CASRSGSADTQYF. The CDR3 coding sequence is TGTGCCAGCAGGAGCGGGAGCGCAGATACGCAGTATTTT.

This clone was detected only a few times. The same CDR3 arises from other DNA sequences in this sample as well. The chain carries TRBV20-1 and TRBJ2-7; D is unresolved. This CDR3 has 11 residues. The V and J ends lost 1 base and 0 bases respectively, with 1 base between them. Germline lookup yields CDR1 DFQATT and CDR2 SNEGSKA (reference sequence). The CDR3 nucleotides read TGCAGTGCTAGAGTCTCCTACGAGCAGTACTTC. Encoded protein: CSARVSYEQYF.

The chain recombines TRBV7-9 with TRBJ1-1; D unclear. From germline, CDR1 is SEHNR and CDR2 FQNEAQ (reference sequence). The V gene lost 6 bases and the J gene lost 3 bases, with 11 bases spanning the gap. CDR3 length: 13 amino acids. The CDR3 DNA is TGTGCCAGCAGTCGGGAGGGTCACACTGAAGCTTTCTTT. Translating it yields CASSREGHTEAFF.

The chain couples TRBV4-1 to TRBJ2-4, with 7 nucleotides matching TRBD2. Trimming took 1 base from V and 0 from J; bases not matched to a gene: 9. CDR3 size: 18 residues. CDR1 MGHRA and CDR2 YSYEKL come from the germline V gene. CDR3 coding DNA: TGCGCCAGCAGCCAAGGCATGGCTAGCGGACTAGCCAAAAACATTCAGTACTTC. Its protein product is CASSQGMASGLAKNIQYF.